The 22 T cell receptor beta chains in this list originate from one sample, sequenced in a study of CD8+ T cells in alopecia areata. Sample treatment: oral pan-JAK inhibitor, 5-10 mg twice daily. Extracted from the samples, RNA was reverse transcribed into cDNA to serve as the sequencing template. This table comes from immunoSEQ multiplex PCR, and its TCRdb copy is limited to in-frame clones, with some not included. Of 150,000 to 200,000 clones in the sample, about 65% are singletons; the top ten hold approximately 1.3%. The sequencing here drew on CD4+ T cells sorted from blood, taken at week 49, from a patient treated with tofacitinib. These receptors were obtained from a human donor with alopecia areata.

The sample holds a few counts of this clone. The chain links TRBV18 to TRBJ1-2; maybe TRBD1 (5 bases). The CDR3 consists of 15 residues. CDR1 KGHSH and CDR2 LQKENI come from the germline V gene. The V end lost 2 bases, the J end lost 7 bases, and 17 bases lay between the germline ends. The CDR3 here is CASSPGADSVVGYTF. The CDR3 DNA is TGTGCCAGCTCACCAGGTGCAGACAGCGTGGTTGGCTACACCTTC.

The chain recombines TRBV5-1 with TRBJ1-6; the D gene is possibly TRBD1 (5 bases). Trimming shortened V by 4 bases and J by 4 bases, and 9 bases separated the two germline ends. This CDR3 is built from 14 residues. In germline, CDR1 is SGHRS, CDR2 YFSETQ. The CDR3 sequence is CASSGTDYNSPLHF. CDR3 nucleotides: TGCGCCAGCAGCGGGACCGATTATAATTCACCCCTCCACTTT.

The rearrangement joins TRBV7-3 to TRBJ2-5, with a possible D match to TRBD1 (7 bases). This CDR3 contains 15 residues. V lost 5 bases, J lost 1 base, and 14 bases lay in between. CDR1 and CDR2 (germline): SGHTA, FQGTGA. DNA for the CDR3: TGTGCCAGCAGCCAGGGGGGCCAGCTCCAAGAGACCCAGTACTTC. It specifies CASSQGGQLQETQYF.

This clone was observed once. The chain carries TRBV5-4 and TRBJ1-2; D might be TRBD1 (5 bases). The CDR3 runs 13 residues. CDR1 and CDR2 (germline): SGHNT, YYREEE (reference sequence). V dropped 2 bases and J dropped 6 bases, with 11 bases sitting between them. CDR3 nucleotide sequence: TGTGCCAGCAGCTTACCTGCAGGGCATGGCTACACCTTC. It codes for CASSLPAGHGYTF.

The genes are TRBV29-1 and TRBJ1-1; a possible D gene is TRBD1 (5 bases). The V and J ends lost 6 bases and 5 bases respectively, with 16 bases between them. The germline gives CDR1 SQVTM, CDR2 ANQGSEA. This CDR3 spans 13 amino acids. The CDR3 DNA sequence: TGCAGCGTCCGAAGGGAGGGGAAAACTGAAGCTTTCTTT. Protein sequence: CSVRREGKTEAFF. Variable domain in full (rest from reference TRBV29-1 and TRBJ1-1): SAVISQKPSRDICQRGTSLTIQCQVDSQVTMMFWYRQQPGQSLTLIATANQGSEATYESGFVIDKFPISRPNLTFSTLTVSNMSPEDSSIYLCSVRREGKTEAFFGQGTRLTVV.

This clone was seen a handful of times. This specimen includes other DNA sequences encoding the same CDR3. The gene calls are TRBV29-1 and TRBJ1-1, with 7 bases fitting TRBD1. This CDR3 is 12 amino acids long. Germline-derived CDR1 and CDR2 are SQVTM and ANQGSEA. V lost 6 bases and J lost 2; bases outside the gene matches: 3. This CDR3 is CSVRDRNTEAFF. The CDR3 DNA reads as TGCAGCGTCCGGGACAGAAACACTGAAGCTTTCTTT.

The J gene is TRBJ2-5, the V gene TRBV7-2; D unclear. The CDR3 covers 14 residues. From germline, CDR1 is SGHTA and CDR2 FQGNSA. V lost 1 base to trimming and J lost 5 bases, with 11 bases between them. CDR3 DNA: TGTGCCAGCAGCTTAGGACCCGGTCAGGAGACCCAGTACTTC. Translated: CASSLGPGQETQYF. Using reference TRBV7-2 and TRBJ2-5 for the parts outside the CDR3, the full variable domain is GAGVSQSPSNKVTEKGKDVELRCDPISGHTALYWYRQSLGQGLEFLIYFQGNSAPDKSGLPSDRFSAERTGGSVSTLTIQRTQQEDSAVYLCASSLGPGQETQYFGPGTRLLVL.

In this sample, this clone turned up once. This chain links TRBV19 with TRBJ2-7; the match to TRBD1 covers 7 bases. With 5 bases clipped from V and 1 base from J, the junction kept 11 bases outside the gene matches. The CDR3 contains 16 residues. Germline CDR1 reads LNHDA; CDR2 reads SQIVND (reference sequence). The CDR3 DNA sequence: TGTGCCAGTAGTCCTACCAGGGGGTTAAGTTCCTACGAGCAGTACTTC. Encoded protein: CASSPTRGLSSYEQYF.

This chain uses TRBV19 with TRBJ2-7, with 8 positions matching TRBD2. V lost 1 base and J lost 2; bases outside the gene matches: 4. This CDR3 spans 15 amino acids. In germline, CDR1 is LNHDA, CDR2 SQIVND (reference sequence). The CDR3 nucleotides read TGTGCCAGTAGTATAGCGGCGGGGGGACCCTACGAGCAGTACTTC. Translated, it gives CASSIAAGGPYEQYF. Full variable domain (remainder filled in from reference TRBV19 and TRBJ2-7): DGGITQSPKYLFRKEGQNVTLSCEQNLNHDAMYWYRQDPGQGLRLIYYSQIVNDFQKGDIAEGYSVSREKKESFPLTVTSAQKNPTAFYLCASSIAAGGPYEQYFGPGTRLTVT.

This clone was observed a few times. The gene calls are TRBV29-1 and TRBJ2-1; 9 nucleotides match TRBD2. CDR1 is SQVTM, CDR2 ANQGSEA, per germline. J was trimmed by 10 bases and V by 7 bases; bases with no gene match: 11. The length of the CDR3 is 13 residues. The CDR3: CSGQGGGATEQFF. The CDR3 DNA is TGCAGCGGCCAAGGCGGGGGGGCCACCGAGCAGTTCTTC.

This clone was detected only a few times. V is TRBV7-9 and J is TRBJ1-1; D not certain. V dropped 5 bases and J dropped 4 bases, with 20 bases sitting between them. Germline loops: CDR1 SEHNR, CDR2 FQNEAQ (reference sequence). The CDR3 sequence is 16 residues long. DNA for the CDR3: TGTGCCAGCAGCCCCATGCCCAAGGACGCGGGCACTGAAGCTTTCTTT. The encoded protein is CASSPMPKDAGTEAFF.

The chain links TRBV29-1 to TRBJ2-7; D is perhaps TRBD2 (5 bases). The CDR3 is 14 residues long. Trimming shortened V by 1 base and J by 0 bases, and 10 bases separated the two germline ends. The germline V gene encodes CDR1 SQVTM and CDR2 ANQGSEA. In DNA form, the CDR3 reads TGCAGCGTTGAAGCACCGGGAATCTCCTACGAGCAGTACTTC. Translation: CSVEAPGISYEQYF.

The chain joins TRBV7-3 to TRBJ2-1; no definite D call. CDR3 length: 15 residues. The germline V gene has CDR1 SGHTA and CDR2 FQGTGA. Trimming took 0 bases from V and 6 from J, leaving 12 bases between them. The CDR3 reads CASSLTSGGPNEQFF. DNA for the CDR3: TGTGCCAGCAGCTTAACGTCCGGTGGCCCCAATGAGCAGTTCTTC.

The V and J genes are TRBV2 and TRBJ2-5; D unresolved. The V end lost 6 bases, the J end lost 1 base, and 9 bases lay between the germline ends. There are 13 residues in the CDR3. The germline V gene encodes CDR1 SNHLY and CDR2 FYNNEI. CDR3 nucleotide sequence: TGTGCCAGCAGACACGGAGTCCAAGAGACCCAGTACTTC. It codes for CASRHGVQETQYF.

This clone has a single count. J is TRBJ2-3 and V is TRBV9; unclear D gene. The V end was cut by 0 bases, the J end by 6 bases, with 8 bases between. The CDR3 runs to 13 residues. Germline V CDR1 and CDR2: SGDLS, YYNGEE. Here the CDR3 DNA reads TGTGCCAGCAGCGTAGGTCCGGCCGATACGCAGTATTTT. Protein: CASSVGPADTQYF.

The chain uses TRBV29-1 and TRBJ1-2; no clear D. V lost 2 bases and J 0 bases, leaving 10 bases between the germline ends. In germline, CDR1 is SQVTM, CDR2 ANQGSEA. The CDR3 spans 14 residues. CDR3 region: CSVESLNSNYGYTF. CDR3 nucleotides: TGCAGCGTTGAATCGTTGAATTCTAACTATGGCTACACCTTC.

This chain joins TRBV11-3 and TRBJ2-1; maybe TRBD2 (5 bases). The CDR3 loop spans 15 amino acids. Trimming pared 3 bases from V and 10 bases from J, leaving 19 bases between. Per the germline V gene, CDR1 is SGHNT and CDR2 is YENEEA. The DNA for the CDR3 is TGTGCCAGCAGCTTGGACTTCGGGCTAGCAGGAGAGCAGTTCTTC. Amino acid sequence: CASSLDFGLAGEQFF.

This clone was detected a few times. The rearrangement joins TRBV20-1 to TRBJ2-5, with D possibly matching TRBD2 (5 bases). CDR3 length: 11 residues. Germline V gene data show CDR1 as DFQATT and CDR2 as SNEGSKA (reference sequence). The V end was cut by 5 bases, the J end by 5 bases, with 9 bases between. Here the CDR3 DNA reads TGCAGTGCTGCGACGGGGGAGACCCAGTACTTC. Translated: CSAATGETQYF.

The rearrangement links TRBV30 to TRBJ1-1; D is uncertain. The CDR3 contains 15 residues. Germline values: CDR1 GTSNPN, CDR2 SVGIG (reference sequence). Trimming shortened V by 4 bases and J by 1 base, and 16 bases separated the two germline ends. The CDR3 sequence is CAWISLGNRNTEAFF. The CDR3 region has the DNA TGTGCCTGGATTTCGCTCGGCAACCGGAACACTGAAGCTTTCTTT.

This chain joins TRBV30 and TRBJ2-1; 15 positions match TRBD2. The CDR3 consists of 17 residues. Germline V gives CDR1 GTSNPN, CDR2 SVGIG (reference sequence). Unmatched junction bases numbered 4, after V lost 2 bases and J lost 2 bases. The CDR3 here is CAWSSGLAGGPYNEQFF. CDR3 sequence (DNA): TGTGCCTGGAGTTCGGGACTAGCGGGGGGTCCCTACAATGAGCAGTTCTTC.

V is TRBV29-1 and J is TRBJ1-4; 9 bases are shared with TRBD1. The CDR3 is made up of 14 amino acids. Germline V lookup: CDR1 SQVTM, CDR2 ANQGSEA. J was trimmed by 6 bases and V by 4 bases; bases with no gene match: 6. CDR3 region: CSVGAGTGYEKLFF. DNA for the CDR3: TGCAGCGTTGGCGCCGGGACAGGGTATGAAAAACTGTTTTTT.

This chain uses TRBV5-1 with TRBJ2-5; possible D gene TRBD2, 6 bases. The germline V gene has CDR1 SGHRS and CDR2 YFSETQ. The V end was cut by 3 bases, the J end by 3 bases, with 12 bases between. CDR3 length equals 14 residues. CDR3 DNA: TGCGCCAGCAGCTCGGTTAGCGGAAAAGAGACCCAGTACTTC. This sequence encodes CASSSVSGKETQYF.